This TCR beta chain was documented in a study of shared clonotypes between healthy human individuals. This CDR3 has 16 amino acids. The trim removed 2 bases at V and 2 bases at J, leaving 6 bases unmatched. Germline V gene sequence: CDR1 LNHNV, CDR2 YYDKDF (reference sequence). Data came from immunoSEQ multiplex PCR; TCRdb stores just in-frame clones and leaves some out. The data contain approximately 500,000 clones, 90% to 96% of them singletons. The sequence was obtained from a woman aged 30 to 39 in good health. The source material was naive CD4+ T cells sorted from blood. Subset described: CD45RA+ positively selected. The J gene is TRBJ2-3, the V gene TRBV15, with 8 bases lining up with TRBD2. This chain's CDR3 is CATSRPGTRLTDTQYF. The DNA of the CDR3 is TGTGCCACCAGCAGACCAGGGACTAGACTCACAGATACGCAGTATTTT.